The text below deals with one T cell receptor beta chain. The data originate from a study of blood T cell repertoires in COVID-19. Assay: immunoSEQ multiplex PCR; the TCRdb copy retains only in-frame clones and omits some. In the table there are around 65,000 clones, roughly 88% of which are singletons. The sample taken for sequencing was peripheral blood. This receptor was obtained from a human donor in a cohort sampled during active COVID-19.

Here the CDR3 reads CASSVAKQVVYQETQYF. The CDR3, as DNA: TGTGCCAGCAGCGTAGCTAAACAGGTAGTTTACCAAGAGACCCAGTACTTC. V and J are TRBV9 and TRBJ2-5; D possibly corresponds to TRBD1 (5 bases). This CDR3 is built from 17 residues. Germline CDR1 SGDLS, CDR2 YYNGEE. V shed 0 bases and J shed 0 bases, with 15 bases lying between them.